This T cell receptor (beta chain) comes out of a study listed by TCRdb under 2016. The table lists this clonotype with a few counts. What antigen it recognizes has not been identified. Base qualities are not provided; no much larger clone lies one nucleotide away. Library preparation used RT-PCR. Instrument on record: Illumina MiSeq. Using fastp at Q25 and MiXCR, TCRdb reprocessed the public reads and kept productive beta chains. All rows with the same CDR3 protein become a single entry with the most common DNA and genes. In this sample the table shows about 680,000 distinct CDR3 sequences, 11% to 15% of which occur a single time. Roughly 3.9% of the sample rests with the top ten. The germline V gene specifies ENHRY as CDR1 and SYGVKD as CDR2. A distance of 9 bases separates the germline ends of V and J, which lose 2 bases and 0 bases respectively. The CDR3 numbers 15 residues from cysteine through phenylalanine. The entry retains the CDR3 DNA only, 45 bases that are in frame from base 1.

This receptor was obtained from a female donor in good health, serving as a healthy control. Sequenced input: memory CD4+ T cells from blood. The V and J genes are TRBV10-3 and TRBJ2-3; the D gene is not confidently resolved. The nucleotides are TGTGCCATCAGTGAGGCCAGGTTAAGCACAGATACGCAGTATTTT. Its product reads: CAISEARLSTDTQYF.